One and the same sample provided the 29 T cell receptor beta chains below, sequenced in a study of pediatric ulcerative colitis. Method: immunoSEQ multiplex PCR; TCRdb's copy keeps in-frame clones and lacks some. Here the sample spans some 9,100 clones, around 90% being singletons. Material for sequencing was blood. The receptors were gathered from a girl aged 5 to 17 with moderate ulcerative colitis.

V usage is TRBV19 and J usage is TRBJ1-2; TRBD1 might be the D (6 bases). CDR1 and CDR2 (germline): LNHDA, SQIVND (reference sequence). The CDR3 is 15 residues long. V was shortened by 5 bases and J by 1 base, with 14 bases between the two germline ends. CDR3 residues: CASSDQGGSNYGYTF. The DNA for the CDR3 is TGTGCCAGTAGTGACCAAGGGGGGAGTAACTATGGCTACACCTTC.

The rearrangement joins TRBV4-1 to TRBJ2-7, with 10 bases that match TRBD2. Trimming cost V 4 bases and J 3 bases; bases outside gene matches: 3. CDR1 and CDR2 (germline): MGHRA, YSYEKL. The length of the CDR3 is 14 residues. The CDR3 DNA sequence: TGCGCCAGCAGCCTTAGACTAGCGGGCTACGAGCAGTACTTC. Its translation: CASSLRLAGYEQYF.

The V gene is TRBV29-1, the J gene TRBJ2-3, with TRBD2 identical over 7 bases. Trimming removed 5 bases from V and 3 bases from J; junction bases left unmatched: 11. Per the germline V gene, CDR1 is SQVTM and CDR2 is ANQGSEA. The CDR3 length is 15 residues. The CDR3 nucleotides are TGCAGCGTTCCCGGGAGCGGGACTCTGACAGATACGCAGTATTTT. It encodes CSVPGSGTLTDTQYF.

The chain is built from TRBV9 and TRBJ2-2; tentative D call: TRBD2 (5 bases). Germline CDR1 and CDR2: SGDLS and YYNGEE. Trimming pared 3 bases from V and 1 base from J, leaving 13 bases between. There are 16 residues in the CDR3. The CDR3 sequence: CASSADYNRNTGELFF. CDR3 DNA sequence: TGTGCCAGCAGCGCTGACTATAACCGGAACACCGGGGAGCTGTTTTTT.

This clone occurred once. The chain combines TRBV5-1 with TRBJ2-3; 10 bases agree with TRBD1. Trimming removed 4 bases from V and 2 bases from J; junction bases left unmatched: 7. The germline gives CDR1 SGHRS, CDR2 YFSETQ. There are 16 residues in the CDR3. CDR3: CASSPGQGGPTDTQYF. DNA of the CDR3: TGCGCCAGCAGCCCAGGACAGGGGGGTCCCACAGATACGCAGTATTTT.

The J gene is TRBJ1-2, the V gene TRBV18; 8 nucleotides line up with TRBD1. The trim removed 3 bases at V and 3 bases at J, leaving 3 bases unmatched. This CDR3 region has 14 residues. Looked up from germline, CDR1 is KGHSH and CDR2 is LQKENI. The CDR3 coding sequence is TGTGCCAGCTCACCGGGACAGGCGTACTATGGCTACACCTTC. Amino acids: CASSPGQAYYGYTF.

The V and J genes are TRBV5-1 and TRBJ1-1; no reliable D call. The germline V and J ends were trimmed by 0 bases and 1 base, with 4 bases remaining between them. Germline V CDR1 and CDR2: SGHRS, YFSETQ. CDR3 length: 13 amino acids. The CDR3 DNA follows: TGCGCCAGCAGCTTGGAGCAGAACACTGAAGCTTTCTTT. It specifies CASSLEQNTEAFF.

The genes are TRBV6-4 and TRBJ1-4; D is unclear. V lost 3 bases, J lost 3 bases, and 5 bases lay in between. The CDR3 length is 13 residues. The V gene's germline CDR1 is MRHNA and CDR2 SNTAGT. DNA for the CDR3: TGTGCCAGCAGTGAAGGCGCTAATGAAAAACTGTTTTTT. Translated: CASSEGANEKLFF.

This clone occurred once. This sequence joins TRBV7-9 and TRBJ2-1; D is possibly TRBD2 (5 bases). Germline V gene sequence: CDR1 SEHNR, CDR2 FQNEAQ (reference sequence). This CDR3 contains 15 residues. Trimming cost V 5 bases and J 2 bases, with 13 bases left between them. The CDR3 region has the DNA TGTGCCAGCAGCCTGGGAGTGCACCCCTACAATGAGCAGTTCTTC. This translates into CASSLGVHPYNEQFF.

The V and J genes are TRBV5-6 and TRBJ1-5, with a tentative D call TRBD1 (6 bases). V was trimmed by 2 bases and J by 2 bases, leaving 11 bases between them. The CDR3 is made up of 15 amino acids. Germline CDR1 SGHDT, CDR2 YYEEEE. The CDR3 DNA reads TGTGCCAGCAGCTTAAGGGGGGTGGGCAATCAGCCCCAGCATTTT. Translation gives CASSLRGVGNQPQHF.

The chain recombines TRBV6-1 with TRBJ2-5; D is possibly TRBD1 (6 bases). CDR3 length: 12 residues. The V end lost 8 bases, the J end lost 5 bases, and 12 bases lay between the germline ends. Germline assignment: CDR1 MNHNS and CDR2 SASEGT. The CDR3, as DNA: TGTGCCAGCTCAGGGGCCGGGGAGACCCAGTACTTC. Translated: CASSGAGETQYF.

DNA for the CDR3: TGTGCCAGTAGCAGGACAGGTTCCGGTACCTATGGCTACACCTTC. This gives the protein CASSRTGSGTYGYTF. This sequence joins TRBV19 and TRBJ1-2, with 7 bases lining up with TRBD1. Germline V gene data show CDR1 as LNHDA and CDR2 as SQIVND (reference sequence). The junction had 11 bases not matched to a gene; V was cut back by 6 bases and J by 4 bases. This CDR3 has 15 residues.

This chain links TRBV18 with TRBJ2-7; maybe TRBD1 (5 bases). Germline lookup yields CDR1 KGHSH and CDR2 LQKENI. This CDR3 comprises 16 residues. V lost 0 bases, J lost 2 bases, and 14 bases lay in between. CDR3 bases: TGTGCCAGCTCACCACCGTCTGCCCAGGGAACCTACGAGCAGTACTTC. It encodes CASSPPSAQGTYEQYF. Looking up the rest from reference TRBV18 and TRBJ2-7 gives the full variable domain: NAGVMQNPRHLVRRRGQEARLRCSPMKGHSHVYWYRQLPEEGLKFMVYLQKENIIDESGMPKERFSAEFPKEGPSILRIQQVVRGDSAAYFCASSPPSAQGTYEQYFGPGTRLTVT.

V usage is TRBV7-9 and J usage is TRBJ1-5; 8 nucleotides line up with TRBD1. The CDR3 runs to 16 residues. Germline V lookup: CDR1 SEHNR, CDR2 FQNEAQ (reference sequence). V gave up 1 base and J gave up 7 bases; unmatched junction bases: 9. CDR3 sequence: CASSLGRTGNGQPQHF. CDR3 sequence (DNA): TGTGCCAGCAGCTTAGGGAGGACAGGGAATGGACAGCCCCAGCATTTT.

V is TRBV2 and J is TRBJ2-3; 8 bases map to TRBD1. Looked up from germline, CDR1 is SNHLY and CDR2 is FYNNEI. V was clipped by 3 bases and J by 4 bases; unmatched bases: 6. The CDR3 is 15 amino acids. This chain's CDR3 is CASSEGTGLADTQYF. As DNA, the CDR3 is TGTGCCAGCAGTGAGGGGACAGGCCTCGCAGATACGCAGTATTTT.

The V gene is TRBV6-1, the J gene TRBJ2-7; TRBD2 agrees at 11 bases. Germline CDR1 and CDR2: MNHNS and SASEGT. The CDR3 spans 15 residues. The V and J ends lost 4 bases and 0 bases, in that order; junction bases with no gene match: 2. The CDR3 spells CASSASGGSSYEQYF. The DNA of the CDR3 is TGTGCCAGCAGTGCTAGCGGGGGGAGCTCCTACGAGCAGTACTTC.

In its sample, this clone was seen once. The chain links TRBV6-1 to TRBJ1-1; D gene unclear. This CDR3 region has 15 residues. The germline CDR1 and CDR2 sequences are MNHNS and SASEGT. The V gene lost 2 bases and the J gene lost 1 base, with 11 bases spanning the gap. The CDR3 sequence is CASSERTGRNTEAFF. The CDR3 DNA reads as TGTGCCAGCAGTGAAAGGACGGGGAGGAACACTGAAGCTTTCTTT.

V gene TRBV6-1 combines with J gene TRBJ1-4, with D uncertain. This CDR3 spans 17 amino acids. The V gene lost 2 bases and the J gene lost 4 bases, with 17 bases spanning the gap. Per the germline V gene, CDR1 is MNHNS and CDR2 is SASEGT. CDR3 protein: CASSEPPPGFLNEKLFF. The DNA for the CDR3 is TGTGCCAGCAGTGAACCTCCCCCGGGATTTCTTAATGAAAAACTGTTTTTT.

This clone was counted only a few times. The chain joins TRBV10-1 to TRBJ1-1; 7 nucleotides line up with TRBD1. The CDR3 length is 14 residues. Trimming removed 4 bases from V and 4 bases from J; junction bases left unmatched: 6. The germline V gene encodes CDR1 WNHNN and CDR2 SYGVQD (reference sequence). The CDR3, as DNA: TGCGCCAGCAGTGCCGACAGGGTGAGCACTGAAGCTTTCTTT. Translating gives CASSADRVSTEAFF.

V gene TRBV6-5 combines with J gene TRBJ1-2; TRBD1 matches 10 bases. Trimming at V came to 0 bases and at J to 2 bases, leaving 0 bases not matched to a gene. Per germline, CDR1 MNHEY and CDR2 SVGAGI. This CDR3 has 15 amino acids. This CDR3 is CASSYSGQGNYGYTF. In DNA form, the CDR3 reads TGTGCCAGCAGTTACTCGGGACAGGGGAACTATGGCTACACCTTC.

V is TRBV2 and J is TRBJ1-2; D gene unclear. In germline, CDR1 is SNHLY, CDR2 FYNNEI. Trimming left V 0 bases short and J 5 bases short, with 4 bases between. The CDR3 has 12 amino acids. CDR3 coding DNA: TGTGCCAGCAGTGAAGCTCCATATGGCTACACCTTC. Translation: CASSEAPYGYTF.

The chain employs TRBV18 and TRBJ2-7; tentative D call: TRBD1 (6 bases). V was cut by 4 bases and J by 3 bases, with 13 bases left in between. The CDR3 contains 14 residues. Looked up from germline, CDR1 is KGHSH and CDR2 is LQKENI. The CDR3 region is CASSLWDTDYEQYF. The CDR3 DNA follows: TGTGCCAGCTCACTATGGGACACCGACTACGAGCAGTACTTC.

V usage is TRBV27 and J usage is TRBJ2-3; D is unclear. In germline, CDR1 is MNHEY, CDR2 SMNVEV (reference sequence). The CDR3 has 12 residues. V was shortened by 4 bases and J by 7 bases, with 9 bases between the two germline ends. This CDR3 reads CASSSGRHTQYF. CDR3 DNA sequence: TGTGCCAGCAGTTCCGGACGTCATACGCAGTATTTT.

V usage is TRBV10-1 and J usage is TRBJ2-7; D is unclear. This CDR3 region has 12 residues. V lost 6 bases and J 3 bases, leaving 9 bases between the germline ends. Germline-derived CDR1 and CDR2 are WNHNN and SYGVQD (reference sequence). The CDR3 DNA reads TGCGCCAGCAGACCAGATAACTACGAGCAGTACTTC. Translating it yields CASRPDNYEQYF.

The gene calls are TRBV4-2 and TRBJ2-6, with D possibly being TRBD1 (6 bases). The V and J ends lost 0 bases and 0 bases respectively, with 6 bases between them. Per the germline V gene, CDR1 is LGHNA and CDR2 is YNFKEQ. The CDR3 consists of 16 residues. The CDR3 sequence is CASSQEDSSGANVLTF. The DNA of the CDR3 is TGTGCCAGCAGCCAAGAGGACAGCTCTGGGGCCAACGTCCTGACTTTC.

V is TRBV7-2 and J is TRBJ2-1, with 8 bases fitting TRBD2. After removal of 5 bases from V and 4 bases from J, the junction contained 7 bases not matched to a gene. The CDR3 has 15 residues. The germline V gene encodes CDR1 SGHTA and CDR2 FQGNSA. The CDR3 here is CASSPASGQYNEQFF. In nucleotides, the CDR3 is TGTGCCAGCAGCCCAGCTAGCGGGCAATACAATGAGCAGTTCTTC.

The sample holds a few counts of this clone. The chain joins TRBV10-1 to TRBJ2-7, with D uncertain. The CDR3 totals 13 residues. V lost 6 bases, J lost 5 bases, and 14 bases lay in between. Germline V gene lookup returns CDR1 WNHNN and CDR2 SYGVQD (reference sequence). The CDR3 DNA reads TGCGCCAGCAGCCCACAAGTATCGGACGAGCAGTACTTC. It is translated as CASSPQVSDEQYF.

This clone has only a few counts. The chain employs TRBV6-4 and TRBJ2-3; D not certain. The CDR3 is 12 residues long. CDR1 and CDR2 from the germline V gene are MRHNA and SNTAGT. V was cut by 3 bases and J by 3 bases, with 4 bases left in between. DNA for the CDR3: TGTGCCAGCAGTGAGGGGACAGATACGCAGTATTTT. Encoded protein: CASSEGTDTQYF.

The chain employs TRBV9 and TRBJ1-2; D is uncertain. The CDR3 is 16 amino acids. Germline V gene lookup returns CDR1 SGDLS and CDR2 YYNGEE. The V and J ends lost 2 bases and 4 bases respectively, with 18 bases between them. CDR3: CASSVSAAVEGYGYTF. CDR3 DNA: TGTGCCAGCAGCGTCTCCGCCGCGGTGGAGGGCTATGGCTACACCTTC. The full variable domain, in which reference TRBV9 and TRBJ1-2 provide the parts outside the CDR3, is DSGVTQTPKHLITATGQRVTLRCSPRSGDLSVYWYQQSLDQGLQFLIQYYNGEERAKGNILERFSAQQFPDLHSELNLSSLELGDSALYFCASSVSAAVEGYGYTFGSGTRLTVV.